This T cell receptor (beta chain) emerged from a study of OX40 agonist ivuxolimab in advanced cancers. The protocol was immunoSEQ multiplex PCR, while the TCRdb copy is restricted to in-frame clones and leaves out a portion. The sample shows some 45,000 clones, 89% of them seen only once. CDR3 length: 11 residues. From germline, CDR1 is MNHEY and CDR2 SVGAGI. V dropped 2 bases and J dropped 15 bases, with 11 bases sitting between them. The receptor was isolated from an adult with an advanced solid tumor such as melanoma, head and neck, liver or kidney cancer. This rearrangement joins TRBV6-5 to TRBJ2-1; D possibly uses TRBD1 or TRBD2 (5 bases each). Material: CD4+ or CD8+ T cells sorted from blood, obtained in a trial of the OX40 agonist ivuxolimab. The CDR3 sequence is CASSYGGYAFF. In DNA, the CDR3 is TGTGCCAGCAGTTACGGGGGTTACGCGTTCTTC.